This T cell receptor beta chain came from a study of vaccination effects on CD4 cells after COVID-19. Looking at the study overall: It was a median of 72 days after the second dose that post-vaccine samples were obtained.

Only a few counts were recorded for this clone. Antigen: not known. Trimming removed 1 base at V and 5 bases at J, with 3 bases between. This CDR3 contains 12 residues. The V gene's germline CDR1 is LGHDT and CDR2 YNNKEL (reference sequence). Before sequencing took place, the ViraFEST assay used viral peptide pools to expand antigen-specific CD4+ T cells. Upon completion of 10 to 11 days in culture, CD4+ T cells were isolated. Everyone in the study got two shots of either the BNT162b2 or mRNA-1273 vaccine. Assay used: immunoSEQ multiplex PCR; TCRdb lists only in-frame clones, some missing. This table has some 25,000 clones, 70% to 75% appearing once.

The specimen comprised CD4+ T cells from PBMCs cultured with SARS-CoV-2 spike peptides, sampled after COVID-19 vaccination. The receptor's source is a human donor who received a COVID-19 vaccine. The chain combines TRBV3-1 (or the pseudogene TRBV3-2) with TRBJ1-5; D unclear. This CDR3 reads CASSQADQPQHF. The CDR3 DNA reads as TGTGCCAGCAGCCAAGCCGATCAGCCCCAGCATTTT.